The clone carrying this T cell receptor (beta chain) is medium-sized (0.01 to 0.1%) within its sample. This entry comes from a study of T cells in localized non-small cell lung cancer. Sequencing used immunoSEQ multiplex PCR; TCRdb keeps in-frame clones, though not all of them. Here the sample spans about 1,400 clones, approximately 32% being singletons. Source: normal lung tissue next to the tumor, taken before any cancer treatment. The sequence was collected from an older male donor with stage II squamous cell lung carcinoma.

This CDR3 reads CASSDSSGSTYNEQFF. The CDR3 DNA reads as TGTGCCAGCAGCGATTCTAGCGGGAGCACCTACAATGAGCAGTTCTTC. The rearrangement links TRBV11-3 to TRBJ2-1; 10 bases line up with TRBD2. In germline, CDR1 is SGHNT, CDR2 YENEEA. Trimming at V came to 5 bases and at J to 2 bases, leaving 6 bases not matched to a gene. The CDR3 spans 16 residues.